These T cell receptor beta chains were read from a single sample in a study of early stage breast cancer tumors. Libraries were prepared by immunoSEQ multiplex PCR; TCRdb keeps only in-frame clonotypes and omits some of them. The table has approximately 8,000 clones, approximately 67% seen once. Sequenced input: breast tumor tissue. The receptors derive from a person aged 65 to 85 with breast cancer. The CDR3 runs from the conserved cysteine through the conserved F or W. Each record gives: D gene, V gene, CDR3 length, J gene, clone size, CDR3 protein, CDR3 DNA. The D gene is left open where the match is weak. Expanded clones are given a class, and other clones once, few, many or no size at all.

D: .
V: TRBV28
length: 16
J: TRBJ1-5
size: few
CDR3: CASSPSGVLSNQPQHF
DNA: TGTGCCAGCAGTCCCTCCGGGGTATTGAGCAATCAGCCCCAGCATTTT

D: .
V: TRBV19
length: 11
J: TRBJ1-1
size: medium-sized
CDR3: CASSTKREAFF
DNA: TGTGCCAGTAGTACTAAGAGGGAAGCTTTCTTT

D: TRBD1
V: TRBV14
length: 15
J: TRBJ2-7
size: few
CDR3: CASSATTGAVYEQYF
DNA: TGTGCCAGCAGCGCCACCACAGGGGCCGTCTACGAGCAGTACTTC

D: .
V: TRBV30
length: 14
J: TRBJ2-7
size: .
CDR3: CAWRKRDTGYEQYF
DNA: TGTGCCTGGAGGAAACGGGACACGGGCTACGAGCAGTACTTC

D: TRBD1
V: TRBV2
length: 13
J: TRBJ1-1
size: few
CDR3: CASSEGQGFKAFF
DNA: TGTGCCAGCAGTGAGGGACAGGGTTTTAAAGCTTTCTTT

D: TRBD2
V: TRBV11-3
length: 15
J: TRBJ2-1
size: .
CDR3: CASSWAGTNDNEQFF
DNA: TGTGCCAGCAGCTGGGCCGGGACTAACGACAATGAGCAGTTCTTC

D: TRBD1
V: TRBV25-1
length: 15
J: TRBJ1-4
size: .
CDR3: CASSLQGASNEKLFF
DNA: TGTGCCAGCAGCCTACAGGGGGCGAGTAATGAAAAACTGTTTTTT

D: .
V: TRBV4-2
length: 13
J: TRBJ1-5
size: .
CDR3: CASAEDRNQPQHF
DNA: TGTGCCAGCGCAGAGGACAGAAATCAGCCCCAGCATTTT

D: .
V: TRBV19
length: 17
J: TRBJ1-6
size: .
CDR3: CASSILLGGSEDSPLHF
DNA: TGTGCCAGTAGTATCCTATTGGGGGGAAGCGAGGATTCACCCCTCCACTTT

D: TRBD1
V: TRBV5-6
length: 16
J: TRBJ2-7
size: .
CDR3: CASSLFGQGRSHEQYF
DNA: TGTGCCAGCAGCTTGTTCGGACAGGGCCGGTCCCACGAGCAGTACTTC

D: .
V: TRBV19
length: 13
J: TRBJ1-6
size: .
CDR3: CASTESYNSPLHF
DNA: TGTGCCAGTACGGAGTCCTATAATTCACCCCTCCACTTT

D: .
V: TRBV10-3
length: 17
J: TRBJ1-4
size: .
CDR3: CAISDSSPEISGEKLFF
DNA: TGTGCCATCAGTGACTCTTCCCCGGAGATCAGTGGTGAAAAACTGTTTTTT

D: .
V: TRBV6-5
length: 14
J: TRBJ2-5
size: .
CDR3: CASSPRWAQETQYF
DNA: TGTGCCAGCAGCCCCAGGTGGGCTCAAGAGACCCAGTACTTC

D: .
V: TRBV19
length: 14
J: TRBJ1-2
size: few
CDR3: CASTRGGLNYGYTF
DNA: TGTGCCAGTACCCGGGGGGGATTGAACTATGGCTACACCTTC

D: TRBD1
V: TRBV28
length: 15
J: TRBJ1-2
size: .
CDR3: CAIPRGTGAVGGYTF
DNA: TGTGCCATCCCAAGGGGTACAGGGGCAGTTGGCGGCTACACCTTC

D: TRBD1
V: TRBV19
length: 15
J: TRBJ2-1
size: once
CDR3: CASSTGTGGNNEQFF
DNA: TGTGCCAGTAGTACTGGGACAGGGGGAAACAATGAGCAGTTCTTC

D: TRBD2
V: TRBV5-1
length: 16
J: TRBJ2-7
size: .
CDR3: CASSLAQRGPYYEQYF
DNA: TGCGCCAGCAGCTTGGCCCAGCGGGGGCCCTACTACGAGCAGTACTTC

D: TRBD2
V: TRBV29-1
length: 13
J: TRBJ2-1
size: .
CDR3: CSVDSGIMNEQFF
DNA: TGCAGCGTTGATAGCGGGATTATGAATGAGCAGTTCTTC

D: .
V: TRBV12-1
length: 16
J: TRBJ2-2
size: once
CDR3: CASRVRETKNTGELFF
DNA: TGTGCCAGCAGGGTTAGGGAGACTAAGAACACCGGGGAGCTGTTTTTT

D: .
V: TRBV9
length: 15
J: TRBJ1-2
size: .
CDR3: CASSVGQNTNYGYTF
DNA: TGTGCCAGCAGCGTAGGGCAGAACACTAACTATGGCTACACCTTC

D: TRBD1
V: TRBV10-3
length: 18
J: TRBJ2-2
size: few
CDR3: CAISESDRGEANTGELFF
DNA: TGTGCCATCAGTGAGTCAGACAGGGGCGAGGCGAACACCGGGGAGCTGTTTTTT

D: .
V: TRBV15
length: 20
J: TRBJ2-3
size: .
CDR3: CATSRDRLNARITGTDTQYF
DNA: TGTGCCACCAGCAGGGACAGACTAAACGCCCGGATAACGGGCACAGATACGCAGTATTTT

D: .
V: TRBV5-6
length: 14
J: TRBJ1-4
size: .
CDR3: CASTMGGVNEKLFF
DNA: TGTGCCAGCACCATGGGAGGGGTTAATGAAAAACTGTTTTTT

D: TRBD1
V: TRBV29-1
length: 13
J: TRBJ1-2
size: medium-sized
CDR3: CSADRGLVYGYTF
DNA: TGCAGCGCTGACAGGGGGCTGGTCTATGGCTACACCTTC

D: .
V: TRBV14
length: 14
J: TRBJ1-6
size: .
CDR3: CASSQDSLNSPLHF
DNA: TGTGCCAGCAGCCAGGACAGTCTCAATTCACCCCTCCACTTT

D: TRBD2
V: TRBV7-3
length: 13
J: TRBJ2-5
size: once
CDR3: CASSRSGVETQYF
DNA: TGTGCCAGCAGCCGAAGCGGGGTAGAGACCCAGTACTTC

D: TRBD1
V: TRBV7-2
length: 17
J: TRBJ2-2
size: .
CDR3: CASSATGTGGLSGELFF
DNA: TGTGCCAGCAGCGCAACCGGGACAGGGGGCTTGAGCGGGGAGCTGTTTTTT

D: .
V: TRBV5-5
length: 14
J: TRBJ1-2
size: .
CDR3: CASSWGGINYGYTF
DNA: TGTGCCAGCAGCTGGGGGGGAATTAACTATGGCTACACCTTC

D: TRBD2
V: TRBV6-6
length: 11
J: TRBJ2-3
size: .
CDR3: CATGGRDTQYF
DNA: TGTGCCACGGGGGGGCGGGATACGCAGTATTTT

D: .
V: TRBV30
length: 17
J: TRBJ2-7
size: .
CDR3: CAWSPRGGSPSVPEQYF
DNA: TGTGCCTGGAGTCCCCGGGGAGGCTCCCCCTCGGTTCCTGAGCAGTACTTC

D: .
V: TRBV7-6
length: 16
J: TRBJ2-5
size: medium-sized
CDR3: CASSLESDRRGETQYF
DNA: TGTGCCAGCAGCTTAGAGTCTGACAGACGAGGAGAGACCCAGTACTTC

D: .
V: TRBV7-3
length: 14
J: TRBJ2-2
size: .
CDR3: CASGVQGNTGELFF
DNA: TGTGCCAGCGGGGTCCAGGGGAACACCGGGGAGCTGTTTTTT

D: TRBD2
V: TRBV6-1
length: 15
J: TRBJ2-1
size: .
CDR3: CASSVPGLPISEQFF
DNA: TGTGCCAGCAGTGTTCCGGGACTACCTATCAGTGAGCAGTTCTTC

D: TRBD1
V: TRBV5-1
length: 13
J: TRBJ2-7
size: .
CDR3: CASNEQGASEQYF
DNA: TGCGCCAGCAACGAACAGGGGGCTTCCGAGCAGTACTTC

D: .
V: TRBV18
length: 16
J: TRBJ2-3
size: .
CDR3: CASSPLVTVSTDTQYF
DNA: TGTGCCAGCTCACCGTTAGTCACGGTGAGCACAGATACGCAGTATTTT

D: .
V: TRBV30
length: 10
J: TRBJ2-2
size: .
CDR3: CAPNTGELFF
DNA: TGTGCCCCTAACACCGGGGAGCTGTTTTTT

D: .
V: TRBV4-3
length: 15
J: TRBJ2-1
size: .
CDR3: CASSQGGGARNEQFF
DNA: TGCGCCAGCAGCCAAGGCGGCGGGGCGCGAAATGAGCAGTTCTTC

D: TRBD1
V: TRBV27
length: 15
J: TRBJ1-6
size: .
CDR3: CASTAGTGWNSPLHF
DNA: TGTGCCAGCACGGCGGGGACAGGGTGGAATTCACCCCTCCACTTT

D: .
V: TRBV4-3
length: 16
J: TRBJ2-7
size: .
CDR3: CASSQDALLSLSEQYF
DNA: TGCGCCAGCAGCCAAGACGCTCTCCTCTCTCTATCCGAGCAGTACTTC

D: TRBD1
V: TRBV5-1
length: 16
J: TRBJ1-3
size: .
CDR3: CASSLPGGADGNTIYF
DNA: TGCGCCAGCAGCTTACCAGGGGGCGCCGATGGAAACACCATATATTTT

D: .
V: TRBV27
length: 14
J: TRBJ1-2
size: .
CDR3: CASSFRDSAHGYTF
DNA: TGTGCCAGCAGTTTCCGGGACTCAGCCCACGGCTACACCTTC

D: .
V: TRBV6-1
length: 12
J: TRBJ1-2
size: .
CDR3: CASSEAAHGYTF
DNA: TGTGCCAGCAGTGAAGCTGCGCATGGCTACACCTTC

D: .
V: TRBV11-3
length: 13
J: TRBJ1-1
size: .
CDR3: CASSLDLGTEAFF
DNA: TGTGCCAGCAGCTTAGACCTCGGGACTGAAGCTTTCTTT